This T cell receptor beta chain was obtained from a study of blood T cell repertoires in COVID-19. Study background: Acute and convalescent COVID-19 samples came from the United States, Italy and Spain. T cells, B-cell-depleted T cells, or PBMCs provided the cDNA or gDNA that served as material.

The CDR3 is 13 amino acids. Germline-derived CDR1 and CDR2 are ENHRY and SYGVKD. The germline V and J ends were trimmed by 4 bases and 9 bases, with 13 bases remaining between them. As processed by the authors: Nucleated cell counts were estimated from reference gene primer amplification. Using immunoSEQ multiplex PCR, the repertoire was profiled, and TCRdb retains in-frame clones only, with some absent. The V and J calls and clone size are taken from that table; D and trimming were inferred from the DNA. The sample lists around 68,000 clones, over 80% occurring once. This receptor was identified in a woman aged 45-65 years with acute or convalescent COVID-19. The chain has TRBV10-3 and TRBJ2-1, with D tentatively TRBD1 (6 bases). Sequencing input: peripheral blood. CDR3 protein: CAISALVDSEQFF. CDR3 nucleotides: TGTGCCATCAGTGCTCTAGTGGACAGTGAGCAGTTCTTC.